This is a list of T cell receptor beta chains from one sample in a study of T cell changes during pregnancy in multiple sclerosis. The table came from immunoSEQ multiplex PCR; TCRdb's copy has only in-frame clones and leaves some out. Found here are over 30,000 clones, 94% of them singletons; the top ten hold 0.35%. The sample consisted of CD4+ T cells from peripheral blood mononuclear cells, taken after pregnancy. Receptors originate from a female donor with multiple sclerosis, enrolled in a pregnancy study. Each CDR3 is given with its conserved first and last residue. The D gene is left open where the match is weak. Clone size is not always given. Where it is, it says once, few, many or a class for expanded clones.

V gene	D gene	J gene	CDR3 length	clone size	CDR3 protein	CDR3 DNA
TRBV12-5	-	TRBJ1-5	14	-	CASGLSGGNQPQHF	TGTGCTAGTGGCTTGAGCGGAGGTAATCAGCCCCAGCATTTT
TRBV2	-	TRBJ1-2	13	-	CASSEDYRVGYTF	TGTGCCAGCAGTGAAGATTACAGGGTCGGCTACACCTTC
TRBV2	TRBD1	TRBJ1-1	18	-	CASSELGQGFRGDTEAFF	TGTGCCAGCAGTGAACTGGGACAGGGGTTTAGAGGGGACACTGAAGCTTTCTTT
TRBV9	TRBD1	TRBJ1-2	11	-	CASSGQGRYTF	TGTGCCAGCAGTGGACAGGGACGCTACACCTTC
TRBV16	TRBD2	TRBJ2-2	17	few	CASSHSQRGLNTGELFF	TGTGCCAGCAGCCATAGCCAGCGGGGGCTGAACACCGGGGAGCTGTTTTTT
TRBV7-9	-	TRBJ1-5	15	-	CASSLASQGNQPQHF	TGTGCCAGCAGCCTCGCGTCACAGGGCAATCAGCCCCAGCATTTT
TRBV9	-	TRBJ1-6	14	-	CASSVGGGDSPLHF	TGTGCCAGCAGCGTGGGCGGGGGGGATTCACCCCTCCACTTT
TRBV19	-	TRBJ2-5	16	-	CASSPWQGEYQETQYF	TGTGCCAGTAGTCCCTGGCAAGGAGAGTACCAAGAGACCCAGTACTTC
TRBV11-2	-	TRBJ1-5	13	-	CASSLAEAQPQHF	TGTGCCAGCAGCTTAGCAGAGGCTCAGCCCCAGCATTTT
TRBV9	TRBD1	TRBJ2-5	14	-	CASSTSQGTETQYF	TGTGCCAGCAGCACCTCACAGGGGACCGAGACCCAGTACTTC
TRBV9	TRBD2	TRBJ2-5	17	-	CASSVNTGGAPQETQYF	TGTGCCAGCAGCGTTAATACGGGGGGTGCCCCCCAAGAGACCCAGTACTTC
TRBV11-3	-	TRBJ2-1	12	-	CASSSLAGEQFF	TGTGCCAGCAGCTCCCTAGCTGGCGAGCAGTTCTTC
TRBV7-9	TRBD1	TRBJ2-7	14	-	CASSPRQGAYEQYF	TGTGCCAGCAGCCCCCGACAGGGGGCCTACGAGCAGTACTTC
TRBV2	TRBD2	TRBJ2-5	15	-	CASSPIAGPQETQYF	TGTGCCAGCAGTCCTATAGCGGGGCCCCAAGAGACCCAGTACTTC
TRBV7-9	TRBD1	TRBJ1-3	15	few	CASSWQGGSGNTIYF	TGTGCCAGCAGCTGGCAGGGGGGCTCTGGAAACACCATATATTTT
TRBV5-4	-	TRBJ1-4	13	-	CASSFDWSEKLFF	TGTGCCAGCAGCTTTGATTGGAGTGAAAAACTGTTTTTT
TRBV30	TRBD1	TRBJ2-6	17	-	CAFQQGAQISGANVLTF	TGTGCCTTTCAACAGGGGGCGCAGATCTCTGGGGCCAACGTCCTGACTTTC
TRBV10-3	-	TRBJ2-6	18	-	CAISEIFGAGAGANVLIF	-
TRBV19	TRBD1	TRBJ1-5	15	-	CASSLSNRGAQPQHF	TGTGCCAGTAGCCTTTCAAACAGGGGGGCCCAGCCCCAGCATTTT
TRBV2	TRBD1	TRBJ2-7	16	-	CASTRRQGVSSYEQYF	TGTGCCAGCACCCGCCGACAGGGAGTGAGTTCCTACGAGCAGTACTTC
TRBV7-9	TRBD1	TRBJ2-7	14	-	CASSPGTGYYEQYF	TGTGCCAGCAGTCCCGGGACAGGGTACTACGAGCAGTACTTC
TRBV11-3	TRBD1	TRBJ2-1	16	-	CASSLVLGQGAGEQFF	TGTGCCAGCAGCTTAGTTCTGGGACAGGGGGCGGGAGAGCAGTTCTTC
TRBV5-1	-	TRBJ2-7	13	-	CASSKGSSYEQYF	TGCGCCAGCAGTAAGGGGTCCTCCTACGAGCAGTACTTC
TRBV2	-	TRBJ1-1	15	-	CASIGSLSMNTEAFF	TGTGCCAGCATCGGGTCACTCTCCATGAACACTGAAGCTTTCTTT
TRBV5-1	-	TRBJ2-5	13	-	CASSFSREETQYF	TGCGCCAGCAGCTTTTCTAGGGAGGAGACCCAGTACTTC
TRBV2	-	TRBJ2-3	15	once	CASTEEVAGGSARYF	-
TRBV2	-	TRBJ2-2	15	-	CAFLIGQKNTGELFF	TGTGCCTTCCTGATTGGACAGAAAAACACCGGGGAGCTGTTTTTT
TRBV18	TRBD1	TRBJ2-3	16	-	CASSPRTGGISDTQYF	TGTGCCAGCTCACCAAGGACAGGGGGAATATCGGATACGCAGTATTTT
TRBV9	TRBD1	TRBJ1-3	17	-	CASSVEVNRGSGNTIYF	TGTGCCAGCAGCGTAGAAGTGAACAGGGGCTCTGGAAACACCATATATTTT